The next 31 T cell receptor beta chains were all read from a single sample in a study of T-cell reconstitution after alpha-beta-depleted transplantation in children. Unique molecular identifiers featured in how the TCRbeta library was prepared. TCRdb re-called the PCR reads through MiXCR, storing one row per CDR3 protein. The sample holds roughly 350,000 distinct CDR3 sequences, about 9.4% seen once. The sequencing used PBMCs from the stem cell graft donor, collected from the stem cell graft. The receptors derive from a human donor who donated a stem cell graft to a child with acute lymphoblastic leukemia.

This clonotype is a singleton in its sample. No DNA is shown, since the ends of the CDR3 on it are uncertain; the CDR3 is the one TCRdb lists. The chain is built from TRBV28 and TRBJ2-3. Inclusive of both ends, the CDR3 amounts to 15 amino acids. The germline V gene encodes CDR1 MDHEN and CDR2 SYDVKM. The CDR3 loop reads CASTFFGLATDTQYF.

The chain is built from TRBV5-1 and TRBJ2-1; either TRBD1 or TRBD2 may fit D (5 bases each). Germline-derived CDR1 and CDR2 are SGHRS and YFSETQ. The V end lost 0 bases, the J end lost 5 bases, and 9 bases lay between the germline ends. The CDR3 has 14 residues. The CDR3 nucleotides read TGCGCCAGCAGCTTGGGGGGGTTAAACAATGAGCAGTTCTTC. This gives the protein CASSLGGLNNEQFF.

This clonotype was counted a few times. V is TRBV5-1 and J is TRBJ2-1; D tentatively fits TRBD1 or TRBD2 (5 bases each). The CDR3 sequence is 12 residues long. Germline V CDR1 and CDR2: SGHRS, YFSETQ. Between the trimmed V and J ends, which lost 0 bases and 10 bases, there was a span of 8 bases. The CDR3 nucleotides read TGCGCCAGCAGCTTGGCGGGGCGGGAGCAGTTCTTC. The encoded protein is CASSLAGREQFF.

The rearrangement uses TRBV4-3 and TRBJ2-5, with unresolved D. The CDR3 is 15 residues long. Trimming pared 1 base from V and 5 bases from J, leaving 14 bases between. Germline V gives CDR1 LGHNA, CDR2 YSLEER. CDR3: CASSQVLTSRETQYF. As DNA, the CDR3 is TGCGCCAGCAGCCAAGTACTGACTTCTCGGGAGACCCAGTACTTC.

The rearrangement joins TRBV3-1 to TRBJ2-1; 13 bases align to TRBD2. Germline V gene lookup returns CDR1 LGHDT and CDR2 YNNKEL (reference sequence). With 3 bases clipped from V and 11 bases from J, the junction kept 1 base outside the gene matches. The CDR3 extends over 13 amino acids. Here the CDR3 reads CASSHGTSGKQFF. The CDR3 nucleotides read TGTGCCAGCAGCCACGGGACTAGCGGGAAGCAGTTCTTC.

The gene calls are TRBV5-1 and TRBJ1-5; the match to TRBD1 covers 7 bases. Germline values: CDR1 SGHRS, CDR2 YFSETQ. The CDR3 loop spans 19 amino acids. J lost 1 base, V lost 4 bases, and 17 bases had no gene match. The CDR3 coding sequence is TGCGCCAGCAGCCCCGGTGGAAGGGGGCCCCTGGGGAGCAATCAGCCCCAGCATTTT. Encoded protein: CASSPGGRGPLGSNQPQHF.

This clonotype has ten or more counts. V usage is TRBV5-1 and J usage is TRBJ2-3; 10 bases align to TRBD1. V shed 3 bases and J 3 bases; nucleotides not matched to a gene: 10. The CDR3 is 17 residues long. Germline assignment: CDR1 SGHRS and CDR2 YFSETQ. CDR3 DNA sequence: TGCGCCAGCAGCTCGGACGCCGGGACAGGGGTTACAGATACGCAGTATTTT. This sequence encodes CASSSDAGTGVTDTQYF. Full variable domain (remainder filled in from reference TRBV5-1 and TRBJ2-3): KAGVTQTPRYLIKTRGQQVTLSCSPISGHRSVSWYQQTPGQGLQFLFEYFSETQRNKGNFPGRFSGRQFSNSRSEMNVSTLELGDSALYLCASSSDAGTGVTDTQYFGPGTRLTVL.

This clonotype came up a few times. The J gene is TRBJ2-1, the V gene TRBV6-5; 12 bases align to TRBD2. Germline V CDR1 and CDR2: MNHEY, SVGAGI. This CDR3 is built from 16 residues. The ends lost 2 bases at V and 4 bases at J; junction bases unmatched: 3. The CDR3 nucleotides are TGTGCCAGCAGTTACCTAGCGGGAGGGGATTACAATGAGCAGTTCTTC. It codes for CASSYLAGGDYNEQFF.

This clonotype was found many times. CDR3 nucleotide sequence: TGTGCCAGCAGCTTAGCGAGGGGGGAGCAGTTCTTC. Its translation is CASSLARGEQFF. V usage is TRBV7-6 and J usage is TRBJ2-1; D is possibly TRBD1 (6 bases). In germline, CDR1 is SGHVS, CDR2 FNYEAQ. CDR3 size: 12 residues. The V and J ends lost 0 bases and 10 bases respectively, with 7 bases between them. The entire variable domain, with the rest obtained from reference TRBV7-6 and TRBJ2-1, is as follows: GAGVSQSPRYKVTKRGQDVALRCDPISGHVSLYWYRQALGQGPEFLTYFNYEAQQDKSGLPNDRFSAERPEGSISTLTIQRTEQRDSAMYRCASSLARGEQFFGPGTRLTVL.

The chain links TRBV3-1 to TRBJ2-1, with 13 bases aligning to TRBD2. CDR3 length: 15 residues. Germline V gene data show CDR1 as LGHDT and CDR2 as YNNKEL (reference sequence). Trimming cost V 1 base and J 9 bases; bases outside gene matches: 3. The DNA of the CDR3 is TGTGCCAGCAGCCAAGGACTAGCGGGAGGAGTTGAGCAGTTCTTC. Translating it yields CASSQGLAGGVEQFF.

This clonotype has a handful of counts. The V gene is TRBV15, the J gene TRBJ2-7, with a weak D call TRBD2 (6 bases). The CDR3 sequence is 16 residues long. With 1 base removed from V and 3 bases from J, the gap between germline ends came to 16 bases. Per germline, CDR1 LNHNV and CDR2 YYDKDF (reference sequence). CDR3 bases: TGTGCCACCAGCAGAGGTAGTATTAGCGGAGGCTACGAGCAGTACTTC. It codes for CATSRGSISGGYEQYF.

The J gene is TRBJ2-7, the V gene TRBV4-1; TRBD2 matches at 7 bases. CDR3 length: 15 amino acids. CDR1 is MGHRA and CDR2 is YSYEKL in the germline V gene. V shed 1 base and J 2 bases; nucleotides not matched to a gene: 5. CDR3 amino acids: CASSQGTSVTYEQYF. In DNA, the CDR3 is TGCGCCAGCAGCCAAGGAACTAGCGTGACCTACGAGCAGTACTTC.

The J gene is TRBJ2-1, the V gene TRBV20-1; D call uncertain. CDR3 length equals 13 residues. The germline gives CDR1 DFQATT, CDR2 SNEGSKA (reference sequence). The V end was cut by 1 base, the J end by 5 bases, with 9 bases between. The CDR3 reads CSARGPENNEQFF. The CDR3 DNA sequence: TGCAGTGCTAGAGGTCCTGAAAACAATGAGCAGTTCTTC.

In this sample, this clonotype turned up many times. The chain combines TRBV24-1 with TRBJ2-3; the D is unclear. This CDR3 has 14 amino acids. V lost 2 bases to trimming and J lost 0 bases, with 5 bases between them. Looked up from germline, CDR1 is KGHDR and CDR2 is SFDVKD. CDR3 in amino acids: CATSDYPSTDTQYF. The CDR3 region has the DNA TGTGCCACCAGTGATTACCCAAGCACAGATACGCAGTATTTT.

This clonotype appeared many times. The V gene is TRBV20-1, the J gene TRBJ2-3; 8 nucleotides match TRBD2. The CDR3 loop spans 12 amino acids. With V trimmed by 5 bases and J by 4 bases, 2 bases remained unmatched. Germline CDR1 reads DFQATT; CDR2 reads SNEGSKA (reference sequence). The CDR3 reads CSARGGADTQYF. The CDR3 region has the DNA TGCAGTGCTCGGGGGGGAGCAGATACGCAGTATTTT.

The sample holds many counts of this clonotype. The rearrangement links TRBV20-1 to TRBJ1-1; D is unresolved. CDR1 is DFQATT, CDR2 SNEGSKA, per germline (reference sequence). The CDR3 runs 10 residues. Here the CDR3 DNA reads TGCAGAGGCGAGTACACTGAAGCTTTCTTT. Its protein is CRGEYTEAFF.

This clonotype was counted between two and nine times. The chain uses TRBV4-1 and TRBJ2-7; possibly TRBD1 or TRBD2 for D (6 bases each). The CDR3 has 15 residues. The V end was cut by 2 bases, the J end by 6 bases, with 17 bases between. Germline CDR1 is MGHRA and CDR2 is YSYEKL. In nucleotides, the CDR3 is TGCGCCAGCAGCCAAACGGGGGCCGTGGGGACCGAGCAGTACTTC. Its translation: CASSQTGAVGTEQYF.

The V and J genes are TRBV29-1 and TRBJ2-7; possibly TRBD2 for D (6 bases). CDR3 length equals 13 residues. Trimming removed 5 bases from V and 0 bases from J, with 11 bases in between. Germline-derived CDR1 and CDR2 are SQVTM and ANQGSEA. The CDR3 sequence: CSVPGLYSYEQYF. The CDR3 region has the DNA TGCAGCGTTCCGGGACTCTACTCCTACGAGCAGTACTTC.

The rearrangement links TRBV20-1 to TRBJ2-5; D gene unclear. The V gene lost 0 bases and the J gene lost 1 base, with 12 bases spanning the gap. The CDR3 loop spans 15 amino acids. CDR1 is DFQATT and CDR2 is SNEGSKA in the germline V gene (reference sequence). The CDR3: CSARDNPKSQETQYF. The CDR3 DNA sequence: TGCAGTGCTAGAGATAACCCAAAAAGCCAAGAGACCCAGTACTTC.

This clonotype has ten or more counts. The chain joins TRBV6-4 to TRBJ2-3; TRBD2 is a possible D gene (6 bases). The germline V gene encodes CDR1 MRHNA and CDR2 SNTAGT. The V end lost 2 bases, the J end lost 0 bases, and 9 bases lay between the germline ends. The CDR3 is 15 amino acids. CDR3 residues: CASSDGAGSTDTQYF. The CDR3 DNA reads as TGTGCCAGCAGTGACGGGGCGGGAAGCACAGATACGCAGTATTTT.

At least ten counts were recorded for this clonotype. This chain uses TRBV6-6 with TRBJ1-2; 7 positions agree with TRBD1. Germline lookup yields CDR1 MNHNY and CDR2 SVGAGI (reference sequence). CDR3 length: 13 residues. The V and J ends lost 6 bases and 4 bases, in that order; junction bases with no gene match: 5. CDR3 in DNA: TGTGCCAGCAGACCGACAGGGACCTATGGCTACACCTTC. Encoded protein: CASRPTGTYGYTF.

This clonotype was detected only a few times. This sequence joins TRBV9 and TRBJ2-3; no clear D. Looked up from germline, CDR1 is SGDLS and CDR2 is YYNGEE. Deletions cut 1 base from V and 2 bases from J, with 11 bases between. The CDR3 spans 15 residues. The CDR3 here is CASSVSAHTTDTQYF. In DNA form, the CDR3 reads TGTGCCAGCAGCGTAAGTGCACACACCACAGATACGCAGTATTTT.

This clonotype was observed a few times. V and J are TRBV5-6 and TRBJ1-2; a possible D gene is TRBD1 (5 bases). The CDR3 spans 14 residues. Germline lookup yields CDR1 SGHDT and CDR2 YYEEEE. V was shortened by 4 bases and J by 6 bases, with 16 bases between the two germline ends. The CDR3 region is CASSRMSGTDGYTF. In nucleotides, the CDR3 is TGTGCCAGCAGCCGCATGTCCGGGACGGATGGCTACACCTTC.

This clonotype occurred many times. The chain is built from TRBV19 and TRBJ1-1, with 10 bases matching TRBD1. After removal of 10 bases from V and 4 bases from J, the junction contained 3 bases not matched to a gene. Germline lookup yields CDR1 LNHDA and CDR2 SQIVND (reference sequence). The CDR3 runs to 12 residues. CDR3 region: CATRTGGTEAFF. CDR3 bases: TGTGCCACCCGGACAGGGGGCACTGAAGCTTTCTTT.

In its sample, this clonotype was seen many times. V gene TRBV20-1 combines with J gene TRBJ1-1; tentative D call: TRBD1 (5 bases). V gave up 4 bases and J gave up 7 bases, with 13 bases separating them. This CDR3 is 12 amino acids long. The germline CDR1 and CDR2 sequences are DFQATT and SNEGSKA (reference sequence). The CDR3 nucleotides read TGCAGTGCTAAGCAGGGACCTCTTGAAGCTTTCTTT. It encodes CSAKQGPLEAFF.

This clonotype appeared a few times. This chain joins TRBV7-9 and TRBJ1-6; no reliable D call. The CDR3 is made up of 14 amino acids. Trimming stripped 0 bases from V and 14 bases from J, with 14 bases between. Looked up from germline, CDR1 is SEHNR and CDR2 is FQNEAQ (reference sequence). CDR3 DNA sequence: TGTGCCAGCAGCTTAGCGAACCAGATACCCGCCCTCCACTTT. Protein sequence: CASSLANQIPALHF. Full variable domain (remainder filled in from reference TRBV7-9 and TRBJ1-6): DTGVSQNPRHKITKRGQNVTFRCDPISEHNRLYWYRQTLGQGPEFLTYFQNEAQLEKSRLLSDRFSAERPKGSFSTLEIQRTEQGDSAMYLCASSLANQIPALHFGNGTRLTVT.

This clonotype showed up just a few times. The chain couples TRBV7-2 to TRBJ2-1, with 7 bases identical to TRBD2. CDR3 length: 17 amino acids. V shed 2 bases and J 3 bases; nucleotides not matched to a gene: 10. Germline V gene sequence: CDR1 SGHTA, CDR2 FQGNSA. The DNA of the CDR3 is TGTGCCAGCAGCTTAATCCCAGCGGGGAGGGGCTACAATGAGCAGTTCTTC. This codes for CASSLIPAGRGYNEQFF.

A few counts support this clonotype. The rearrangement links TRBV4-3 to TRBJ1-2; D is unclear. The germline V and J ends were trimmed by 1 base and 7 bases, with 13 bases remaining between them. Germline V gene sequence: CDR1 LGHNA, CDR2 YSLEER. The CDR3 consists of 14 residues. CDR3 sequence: CASSQVWRSVGYTF. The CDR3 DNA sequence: TGCGCCAGCAGCCAAGTTTGGCGGTCGGTTGGCTACACCTTC.

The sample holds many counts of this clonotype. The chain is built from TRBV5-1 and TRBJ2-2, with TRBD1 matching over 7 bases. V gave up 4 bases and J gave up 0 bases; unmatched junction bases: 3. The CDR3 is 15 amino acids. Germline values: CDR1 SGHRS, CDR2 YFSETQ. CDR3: CASSGGQSNTGELFF. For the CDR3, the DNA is TGCGCCAGCAGCGGGGGACAGTCGAACACCGGGGAGCTGTTTTTT.

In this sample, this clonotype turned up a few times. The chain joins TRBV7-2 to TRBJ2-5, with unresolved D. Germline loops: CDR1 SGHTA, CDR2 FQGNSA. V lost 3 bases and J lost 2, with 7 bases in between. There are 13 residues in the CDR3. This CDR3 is CASSFSRQETQYF. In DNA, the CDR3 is TGTGCCAGCAGCTTTTCAAGACAAGAGACCCAGTACTTC.

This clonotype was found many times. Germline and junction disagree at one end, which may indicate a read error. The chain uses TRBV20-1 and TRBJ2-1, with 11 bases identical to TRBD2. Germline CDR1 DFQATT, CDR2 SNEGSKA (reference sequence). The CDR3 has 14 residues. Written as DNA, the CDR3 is TGCAGTGCTATTACTAGCGGGAGACCCCTAACTTCGATCTTC. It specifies CSAITSGRPLTSIF.